Presented here are 24 T cell receptor beta chains from one specimen sequenced in a study of cytomegalovirus exposure and HLA in healthy donors. The PCR was carried out with 60 Vbeta primers and 13 Jbeta primers. TCRdb's table, derived via immunoSEQ multiplex PCR, lists solely in-frame clones and lacks some. In the table there are about 170,000 clones, approximately 82% of which are singletons. The material sequenced was PBMCs. These receptors all stem from a male donor in good health and CMV-seronegative.

The chain combines TRBV19 with TRBJ2-5, with 8 bases matching TRBD2. V gave up 8 bases and J gave up 5 bases; unmatched junction bases: 10. CDR3 length: 14 amino acids. Looked up from germline, CDR1 is LNHDA and CDR2 is SQIVND (reference sequence). The CDR3 region is CASLDSGDAETQYF. The DNA of the CDR3 is TGTGCCAGTCTGGATAGCGGGGACGCGGAGACCCAGTACTTC.

The V gene is TRBV2, the J gene TRBJ2-1; 12 bases align to TRBD1. CDR1 and CDR2 (germline): SNHLY, FYNNEI. Trimming removed 2 bases from V and 8 bases from J; junction bases left unmatched: 4. The CDR3 has 15 residues. The CDR3 DNA follows: TGTGCCAGCAGTGAATCTGGGACAGGGGGCGATGAGCAGTTCTTC. Translation gives CASSESGTGGDEQFF.

CDR3 coding DNA: TGTGCCAGCTCGGTTTTGGGGGGGGATCAGCCCCAGCATTTT. This codes for CASSVLGGDQPQHF. This chain joins TRBV2 and TRBJ1-5; D is perhaps TRBD1 (5 bases). V lost 8 bases and J 5 bases, leaving 16 bases between the germline ends. The germline CDR1 and CDR2 sequences are SNHLY and FYNNEI. This CDR3 has 14 residues.

The rearrangement links TRBV14 to TRBJ2-7; 10 nucleotides align to TRBD2. This CDR3 is built from 15 residues. The J segment lost 3 bases and the V segment lost 2 bases, leaving 4 bases of the junction unmatched. Germline assignment: CDR1 SGHDN and CDR2 FVKESK. The CDR3 sequence: CASSQWTSGRYEQYF. The CDR3 DNA sequence: TGTGCCAGCAGCCAATGGACTAGCGGTCGCTACGAGCAGTACTTC.

This clone was detected a few times. The V and J genes are TRBV7-8 and TRBJ2-7; TRBD1 might be the D (5 bases). Trimming pared 2 bases from V and 3 bases from J, leaving 8 bases between. CDR1 and CDR2 (germline): SGHVS, FQNEAQ. The CDR3 totals 13 residues. This chain's CDR3 is CASSLQGIYEQYF. The DNA of the CDR3 is TGTGCCAGCAGCTTACAGGGCATCTACGAGCAGTACTTC.

This rearrangement joins TRBV12-5 to TRBJ2-7; 8 nucleotides align to TRBD1. V gave up 1 base and J gave up 5 bases; unmatched junction bases: 7. Germline V gives CDR1 LGHNT, CDR2 FRNRAP. This CDR3 has 15 amino acids. CDR3 sequence: CASGLGQGALNEQYF. The CDR3 DNA follows: TGTGCTAGTGGTTTGGGTCAGGGGGCATTGAACGAGCAGTACTTC.

The chain links TRBV7-9 to TRBJ1-6, with 7 bases fitting TRBD1. Germline CDR1 and CDR2: SEHNR and FQNEAQ (reference sequence). The CDR3 runs 15 residues. The junction had 9 bases not matched to a gene; V was cut back by 4 bases and J by 9 bases. CDR3 sequence (DNA): TGTGCCAGCAGCTCCGGGACAGCCCTGTCTTCACCCCTCCACTTT. Its translation is CASSSGTALSSPLHF.

The rearrangement joins TRBV10-2 to TRBJ1-3; D unclear. This CDR3 comprises 14 residues. Trimming removed 5 bases from V and 0 bases from J, with 8 bases in between. Germline assignment: CDR1 WSHSY and CDR2 SAAADI. The CDR3 DNA follows: TGCGCCAGCAGTAAACAAGACTCTGGAAACACCATATATTTT. Translation: CASSKQDSGNTIYF.

The chain combines TRBV5-5 with TRBJ2-5; 8 bases align to TRBD2. The J segment lost 4 bases and the V segment lost 0 bases, leaving 5 bases of the junction unmatched. In germline, CDR1 is SGHKS, CDR2 YYEKEE (reference sequence). The CDR3 loop spans 15 amino acids. CDR3 nucleotides: TGTGCCAGCAGCTTGGCGGGGGGGCCTCTAGAGACCCAGTACTTC. Protein product: CASSLAGGPLETQYF.

The rearrangement uses TRBV5-4 and TRBJ2-1, with TRBD2 matching over 7 bases. Germline V CDR1 and CDR2: SGHNT, YYREEE (reference sequence). After removal of 0 bases from V and 5 bases from J, the junction contained 2 bases not matched to a gene. The CDR3 runs 14 residues. In DNA form, the CDR3 reads TGTGCCAGCAGCTTGGGGACTAGGGACAATGAGCAGTTCTTC. Its protein is CASSLGTRDNEQFF.

This chain joins TRBV5-4 and TRBJ1-1, with D tentatively TRBD1 (5 bases). Germline V gene data show CDR1 as SGHNT and CDR2 as YYREEE (reference sequence). Deletions cut 4 bases from V and 6 bases from J, with 13 bases between. The CDR3 extends over 13 amino acids. CDR3 loop: CASSPPGRPEAFF. DNA of the CDR3: TGTGCCAGCAGCCCCCCAGGGCGGCCTGAAGCTTTCTTT. The entire variable domain, with the rest obtained from reference TRBV5-4 and TRBJ1-1, is as follows: ETGVTQSPTHLIKTRGQQVTLRCSSQSGHNTVSWYQQALGQGPQFIFQYYREEENGRGNFPPRFSGLQFPNYSSELNVNALELDDSALYLCASSPPGRPEAFFGQGTRLTVV.

This sequence joins TRBV18 and TRBJ1-1; TRBD1 matches at 7 bases. Germline trimming cut 6 bases from V and 3 bases from J; bases unmatched to any gene: 7. Germline CDR1 is KGHSH and CDR2 is LQKENI. The CDR3 loop spans 14 amino acids. CDR3 in amino acids: CASSNLQGDTEAFF. The CDR3 DNA reads TGTGCCAGCTCTAACCTTCAGGGGGACACTGAAGCTTTCTTT.

The chain recombines TRBV7-2 with TRBJ2-2; TRBD1 is a possible D gene (5 bases). Germline CDR1 reads SGHTA; CDR2 reads FQGNSA. The CDR3 is 16 residues long. V lost 5 bases to trimming and J lost 1 base, with 14 bases between them. The CDR3 reads CASSPQGILNTGELFF. DNA of the CDR3: TGTGCCAGCAGCCCCCAGGGTATCCTGAACACCGGGGAGCTGTTTTTT.

CDR3 region: CASSLGDRVTDTGELFF. The CDR3 bases are TGTGCCAGCAGCTTAGGGGACAGGGTGACGGACACCGGGGAGCTGTTTTTT. The chain combines TRBV13 with TRBJ2-2; 8 positions match TRBD1. J gave up 3 bases and V 0 bases, and 6 bases lay outside the gene matches. The CDR3 extends over 17 amino acids. Germline V gene lookup returns CDR1 PRHDT and CDR2 FYEKMQ (reference sequence).

This clone was counted between two and nine times. This chain connects TRBV7-8 to TRBJ2-7; 7 positions agree with TRBD1. The CDR3 runs to 13 residues. Germline V gene sequence: CDR1 SGHVS, CDR2 FQNEAQ. V dropped 5 bases and J dropped 6; count of bases not matched to a gene: 7. The CDR3 DNA reads as TGTGCCAGCAGCGCCGACAGGGTGGGCGAGCAGTACTTC. Translation gives CASSADRVGEQYF.

The chain combines TRBV6-4 with TRBJ2-3; a possible D gene is TRBD2 (6 bases). Germline loops: CDR1 MRHNA, CDR2 SNTAGT. V lost 5 bases, J lost 4 bases, and 13 bases lay in between. This CDR3 is built from 14 residues. This CDR3 is CASSPGRRADTQYF. In DNA, the CDR3 is TGTGCCAGCAGTCCGGGACGGAGGGCAGATACGCAGTATTTT.

The J gene is TRBJ1-3, the V gene TRBV6-5; D uncertain. Deletions cut 9 bases from V and 0 bases from J, with 15 bases between. CDR1 and CDR2 (germline): MNHEY, SVGAGI. CDR3 size: 15 residues. The CDR3 is CARGCRGFSGNTIYF. CDR3 in DNA: TGTGCCAGGGGATGTCGGGGATTCTCTGGAAACACCATATATTTT.

To note about this clone: A read error may account for a junction end that differs from germline. V and J are TRBV7-9 and TRBJ2-1, with D perhaps TRBD1 (5 bases). Germline CDR1 is SEHNR and CDR2 is FQNEAQ (reference sequence). CDR3 length equals 11 residues. Written as DNA, the CDR3 is TGTTCCAGCAGCTCCGCGGACATACAGTTCTTC. Translated: CSSSSADIQFF.

The V and J genes are TRBV27 and TRBJ1-5; TRBD1 matches 9 bases. The CDR3 length is 14 residues. From germline, CDR1 is MNHEY and CDR2 SMNVEV (reference sequence). V shed 7 bases, J shed 4 bases, and the junction held 5 bases outside the gene matches. The CDR3 region has the DNA TGTGCCAGCAAGGAACAGGGGGCAAATCAGCCCCAGCATTTT. This gives the protein CASKEQGANQPQHF.

This chain connects TRBV6-6 to TRBJ2-7, with D possibly TRBD1 on 6 matching bases. Germline CDR1 is MNHNY and CDR2 is SVGAGI (reference sequence). The CDR3 has 12 amino acids. Trimming removed 5 bases at V and 8 bases at J, with 13 bases between. DNA of the CDR3: TGTGCCAGCAGTCGGGACACGAAAAAGCAGTACTTC. Protein: CASSRDTKKQYF.

CDR3 DNA sequence: TGTGCCTGGCAACGGACAGGGTCCTCGGAAGCTTTCTTT. Protein: CAWQRTGSSEAFF. The chain carries TRBV30 and TRBJ1-1; TRBD1 matches at 8 bases. The CDR3 has 13 residues. Germline V gene sequence: CDR1 GTSNPN, CDR2 SVGIG (reference sequence). V lost 5 bases and J lost 8; bases outside the gene matches: 10.

J is TRBJ1-6 and V is TRBV6-1, with D possibly TRBD1 on 5 matching bases. The CDR3 consists of 15 residues. CDR1 and CDR2 from the germline V gene are MNHNS and SASEGT. V was clipped by 2 bases and J by 7 bases, with 12 bases between them. The CDR3 protein is CASSEMGGSNSPLHF. DNA of the CDR3: TGTGCCAGCAGTGAAATGGGGGGTTCCAATTCACCCCTCCACTTT.

This chain connects TRBV15 to TRBJ2-7; maybe TRBD2 (6 bases). This CDR3 has 13 amino acids. Between the trimmed V and J ends, which lost 8 bases and 3 bases, there was a span of 14 bases. Germline V gives CDR1 LNHNV, CDR2 YYDKDF (reference sequence). The CDR3 DNA reads TGTGCCACCGCCCTCGGGGGAGGCTACGAGCAGTACTTC. As protein: CATALGGGYEQYF.

In regard to this clone: The junction departs from the called germline gene at one end, perhaps through a read error. The J gene is TRBJ2-1, the V gene TRBV29-1; the D gene is possibly TRBD2 (6 bases). The CDR3 is 14 amino acids. CDR1 is SQVTM and CDR2 is ANQGSEA in the germline V gene. The chain's CDR3 is CSVEGEAVNNEQFF. The CDR3 DNA sequence: TGCAGCGTGGAAGGGGAGGCAGTCAACAATGAGCAGTTCTTC.